The next 5 T cell receptor beta chains were all read from a single sample in a study of blood T cell repertoires in COVID-19. Sequencing used immunoSEQ multiplex PCR; TCRdb keeps in-frame clones, though not all of them. Found here are about 36,000 clones, 90% of them singletons; the top ten hold around 5%. Sequencing was done on a sample of peripheral blood. The receptors were sampled from a human donor in a cohort sampled during active COVID-19.

This chain connects TRBV2 to TRBJ1-1, with D maybe TRBD1 (5 bases). Germline V CDR1 and CDR2: SNHLY, FYNNEI. Trimming removed 4 bases at V and 1 base at J, with 13 bases between. The CDR3 sequence is 15 residues long. The CDR3 here is CASSGQKIPNTEAFF. The CDR3 region has the DNA TGTGCCAGCAGTGGACAGAAGATACCGAACACTGAAGCTTTCTTT. Based on the CDR3 plus reference TRBV2 and TRBJ1-1, the full variable domain is EPEVTQTPSHQVTQMGQEVILRCVPISNHLYFYWYRQILGQKVEFLVSFYNNEISEKSEIFDDQFSVERPDGSNFTLKIRSTKLEDSAMYFCASSGQKIPNTEAFFGQGTRLTVV.

The chain has TRBV25-1 and TRBJ2-1, with TRBD2 matching 12 bases. Losses at the gene ends were 3 bases for V and 7 bases for J; bases not matched to a gene: 7. The germline gives CDR1 MGHDK, CDR2 SYGVNS. The CDR3 runs 16 residues. The CDR3 coding sequence is TGTGCCAGCAGTGACTCCGGGACTAGCGGGCTGAATGAGCAGTTCTTC. The encoded protein is CASSDSGTSGLNEQFF. The full variable domain, completed using reference TRBV25-1 and TRBJ2-1, is EADIYQTPRYLVIGTGKKITLECSQTMGHDKMYWYQQDPGMELHLIHYSYGVNSTEKGDLSSESTVSRIRTEHFPLTLESARPSHTSQYLCASSDSGTSGLNEQFFGPGTRLTVL.

This rearrangement joins TRBV11-2 to TRBJ2-7; D ambiguous. CDR3 length: 15 amino acids. V was shortened by 0 bases and J by 4 bases, with 13 bases between the two germline ends. Germline V gene data show CDR1 as SGHAT and CDR2 as FQNNGV. The CDR3 here is CASSLDPRVQYEQYF. The CDR3, as DNA: TGTGCCAGCAGCTTAGATCCCCGGGTACAATACGAGCAGTACTTC.

The chain links TRBV6-6 to TRBJ2-7, with a tentative D call TRBD2 (6 bases). The CDR3 has 14 residues. From germline, CDR1 is MNHNY and CDR2 SVGAGI (reference sequence). V lost 7 bases, J lost 2 bases, and 15 bases lay in between. DNA of the CDR3: TGTGCCAGCACCCCGTTGTCGGGGGCCTACGAGCAGTACTTC. Amino acid sequence: CASTPLSGAYEQYF.

This clone was detected once. The chain couples TRBV7-2 to TRBJ2-7, with 8 positions matching TRBD2. In germline, CDR1 is SGHTA, CDR2 FQGNSA. V lost 5 bases to trimming and J lost 3 bases; unmatched junction nucleotides: 12. CDR3 length equals 16 residues. The CDR3 region has the DNA TGTGCCAGCAGCCTAAAGCGGGGGACACGAGGCTACGAGCAGTACTTC. Its translation: CASSLKRGTRGYEQYF.